This is a list of T cell receptor beta chains from one sample in a study of OX40 agonist ivuxolimab in advanced cancers. Libraries were prepared by immunoSEQ multiplex PCR; TCRdb keeps only in-frame clonotypes and omits some of them. Counted here are some 77,000 clones, around 86% occurring once; the ten biggest clones make up roughly 6.3%. The sample consisted of CD4+ or CD8+ T cells sorted from blood, taken in a trial of the OX40 agonist ivuxolimab. The receptors were sampled from an adult with an advanced solid tumor such as melanoma, head and neck, liver or kidney cancer. Each CDR3 is given without its conserved first and last residue.

TRBV19	TRBJ1-1	ASSPRRGGSTEAF
TRBV4-3	TRBJ2-1	ASSQVEGSSYNEQF
TRBV18	TRBJ1-1	ASSPQGYTEAF
TRBV7-2	TRBJ2-5	ASSSNPRETQY
TRBV5-4	TRBJ2-7	ASSSSGPVLRGEQY
TRBV2	TRBJ2-7	ASNQGGSVTYEQY
TRBV9	TRBJ2-1	ASSPYPPGHGDGNEQF
TRBV5-1	TRBJ2-1	ASSLGLAGGLSKEQF
TRBV30	TRBJ2-1	AWKPGLVSQNEQF
TRBV6-1	TRBJ1-2	ASQGQPFLYGYT
TRBV10-3	TRBJ1-1	AIFKQSGANTEAF
TRBV5-4	TRBJ2-1	ASSLAPSGGAGDEQF
TRBV2	TRBJ2-5	ASSAGQKETQY
TRBV5-6	TRBJ1-2	ATAAGQGNYGYT
TRBV30	TRBJ1-1	AWSFTTGSNTEAF
TRBV2	TRBJ1-1	ASRLDRRNTEAF
TRBV7-2	TRBJ2-7	ASSQLSSDYEQY
TRBV28	TRBJ1-1	ASSSSRDPKTEAF
TRBV6-6	TRBJ1-1	ASSFDRVGTEAF
TRBV10-1	TRBJ2-7	ASSEGSGYEQY
TRBV10-3	TRBJ2-1	AISVTSGFLSDEQF
TRBV9	TRBJ1-5	ASSVGQGTNQPQH
TRBV7-2	TRBJ2-2	ASSLRTGNTGELF
TRBV2	TRBJ1-4	ASSAKGQGLEKLF
TRBV28	TRBJ1-2	ASRGTPPYT
TRBV6-1	TRBJ2-5	ASRLTEFETQY
TRBV7-2	TRBJ2-1	ASSFELSGREQF
TRBV5-1	TRBJ2-5	ASKLELQETQY
TRBV28	TRBJ1-2	ASTPQGHGYT
TRBV28	TRBJ2-5	ASSRRTGQETQY
TRBV30	TRBJ2-1	AWTRTSGRRYEQF
TRBV5-1	TRBJ1-5	ASSLETGGHQPQH
TRBV5-4	TRBJ2-2	ASSFDGPNTGELF
TRBV11-2	TRBJ2-5	ASSLNRETQY
TRBV4-2	TRBJ1-1	ASSQDSAANTEAF
TRBV19	TRBJ2-7	ASRSRGTGEQY
TRBV5-6	-	ASSRRGDTLYEQY
TRBV2	TRBJ2-2	ASSLRDRVEGELF
TRBV10-3	TRBJ1-1	AISDRGRDTEAF
TRBV7-8	TRBJ2-3	ASSSEGQHTQY
TRBV7-3	TRBJ2-7	ASSLNGRGRTGPYEQY
TRBV11-3	TRBJ2-3	ASSQIRGADTQY
TRBV6-1	TRBJ1-1	ASSASGYPGQTNTEAF
TRBV18	TRBJ1-1	ASSPDKLMNTEAF
TRBV15	TRBJ1-4	ATSTTMLTINEKLF
TRBV5-6	TRBJ1-1	ASSLPGQGANTEAF
TRBV19	TRBJ1-1	ASSIGRRQYTEAF
TRBV4-1	TRBJ2-2	ASSQGTATGELF
TRBV6-1	TRBJ2-5	ASSEDRTRETQY